What follows describes a single T cell receptor (beta chain). Germline V lookup: CDR1 SQVTM, CDR2 ANQGSEA. This CDR3 comprises 16 residues. Germline trimming cut 1 base from V and 0 bases from J; bases unmatched to any gene: 4. This sample was included in a study of CD8+ T cells in alopecia areata. Study background: At a dose of 5 to 10 mg twice daily, oral tofacitinib was given to treated patients. It was 6 to 18 months of tofacitinib, and then there were 6 months off drug.

The treatment here: oral pan-JAK inhibitor, 5-10 mg twice daily. Starting from PBMCs, sorting isolated CD4+ and CD8+ T cells. cDNA serving as the sequencing template came from extracted, reverse transcribed RNA. Data came from immunoSEQ multiplex PCR; TCRdb stores just in-frame clones and leaves some out. The table has about 190,000 clones, roughly 60% seen once. The clonotype comes from a human donor with alopecia areata. The specimen comprised CD4+ T cells sorted from blood, sampled at week 24, from a patient treated with tofacitinib. The chain joins TRBV29-1 to TRBJ2-7, with 12 bases matching TRBD1. The CDR3 loop is CSVEGGTGGVSYEQYF. CDR3 bases: TGCAGCGTTGAAGGAGGGACAGGGGGCGTCTCCTACGAGCAGTACTTC.